The 7 T cell receptor beta chains presented below share a single source sample, sequenced in a study of Graves' ophthalmopathy and Graves' hyperthyroidism. RNA transcripts were the template, and TCR beta CDR3 regions were amplified from them. First-round RT-PCR relied on HTBI primers, and a second-round multiplex PCR came next. Using its own MiXCR run on the multiplex PCR reads, TCRdb lists one record per CDR3 protein. Found here are around 660,000 distinct CDR3 sequences, 35% to 50% of them singletons; the top ten hold over 2.5%. Input material: peripheral blood. The receptors originated from an adult man with Graves' ophthalmopathy.

This clonotype was seen only a few times. This chain joins TRBV10-3 and TRBJ2-3; 8 nucleotides match TRBD1. CDR1 ENHRY and CDR2 SYGVKD come from the germline V gene. With 0 bases clipped from V and 5 bases from J, the junction kept 7 bases outside the gene matches. The CDR3 contains 16 residues. The CDR3 loop is CAISESARGQVDTQYF. CDR3 DNA: TGTGCCATCAGTGAGTCGGCCAGGGGGCAGGTAGATACGCAGTATTTT.

As to this clonotype: The junction departs from the called germline gene at one end, perhaps through a read error. The V gene is TRBV29-1, the J gene TRBJ2-3; D uncertain. The CDR3 length is 14 residues. The germline V gene encodes CDR1 SQVTM and CDR2 ANQGSEA. The CDR3 loop is CSVESGLSTDAQYF. CDR3 in DNA: TGCAGCGTTGAATCAGGATTGAGCACAGATGCGCAGTATTTT.

In its sample, this clonotype was seen many times. The chain employs TRBV5-1 and TRBJ2-2; D remains ambiguous. CDR3 length equals 16 residues. Trimming took off 0 bases at V and 3 bases at J, with 12 bases between the two ends. Germline CDR1 and CDR2: SGHRS and YFSETQ. The CDR3: CASSLEGVPHTGELFF. The CDR3, as DNA: TGCGCCAGCAGCTTGGAAGGCGTTCCCCACACCGGGGAGCTGTTTTTT.

This clonotype showed up many times. The CDR3 bases are TGTGCCAGCAGCCTCAGGGAGACGAACACTGAAGCTTTCTTT. Protein product: CASSLRETNTEAFF. The V call is TRBV3-1, the J call TRBJ1-1; D is perhaps TRBD1 (5 bases). V shed 4 bases and J shed 1 base, with 10 bases lying between them. The germline V gene encodes CDR1 LGHDT and CDR2 YNNKEL (reference sequence). CDR3 length: 14 residues.

The chain carries TRBV29-1 and TRBJ2-5; 7 bases map to TRBD1. The CDR3 has 12 amino acids. Unmatched junction bases numbered 7, after V lost 5 bases and J lost 7 bases. Looked up from germline, CDR1 is SQVTM and CDR2 is ANQGSEA. For the CDR3, the DNA is TGCAGCGTTCTAGGGGGCATGGGGACCCAGTACTTC. It encodes CSVLGGMGTQYF. Drawing the rest from reference TRBV29-1 and TRBJ2-5, the complete variable domain is SAVISQKPSRDICQRGTSLTIQCQVDSQVTMMFWYRQQPGQSLTLIATANQGSEATYESGFVIDKFPISRPNLTFSTLTVSNMSPEDSSIYLCSVLGGMGTQYFGPGTRLLVL.

In this sample, this clonotype turned up many times. The V and J genes are TRBV7-2 and TRBJ1-5, with TRBD1 matching over 7 bases. The CDR3 runs 15 residues. Unmatched junction bases numbered 6, after V lost 4 bases and J lost 3 bases. The germline CDR1 and CDR2 sequences are SGHTA and FQGNSA. CDR3 region: CASSYTTGNNQPQHF. The CDR3 DNA reads TGTGCCAGCAGCTACACGACAGGGAACAATCAGCCCCAGCATTTT.

This chain links TRBV4-2 with TRBJ1-2; D gene uncertain. The CDR3 has 13 amino acids. Trimming removed 1 base from V and 1 base from J, with 4 bases in between. The germline V gene has CDR1 LGHNA and CDR2 YNFKEQ. The CDR3 bases are TGTGCCAGCAGCCAAGGCCTTAACTATGGCTACACCTTC. It yields the protein CASSQGLNYGYTF.